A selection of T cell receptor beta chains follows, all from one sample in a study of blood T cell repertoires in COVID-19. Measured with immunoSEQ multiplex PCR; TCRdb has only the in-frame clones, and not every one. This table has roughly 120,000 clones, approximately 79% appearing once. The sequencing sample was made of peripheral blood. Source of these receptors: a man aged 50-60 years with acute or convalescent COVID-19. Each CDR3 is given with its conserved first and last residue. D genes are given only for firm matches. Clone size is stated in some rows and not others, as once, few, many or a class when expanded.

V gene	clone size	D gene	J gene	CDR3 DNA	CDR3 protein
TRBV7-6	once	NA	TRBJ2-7	TGTGCCAGCAGCTTAGTGGGGACAATATCCTACGAGCAGTACTTC	CASSLVGTISYEQYF
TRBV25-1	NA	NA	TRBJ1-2	TGTGCCAGCAGTGCATCGACAGGCGGGGGTGGATATGGCTACACCTTC	CASSASTGGGGYGYTF
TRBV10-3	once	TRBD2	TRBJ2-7	TGTGCCATCAGTGACAACAAGGCCGGGACTAGCCGCGAGCAGTACTTC	CAISDNKAGTSREQYF
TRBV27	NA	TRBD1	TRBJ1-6	TGTGCCAGCAGCTGGACCCCGGGGACAGGGGTCGTCTCCTATAATTCACCCCTCCACTTT	CASSWTPGTGVVSYNSPLHF
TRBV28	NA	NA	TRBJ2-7	TGTGCCAGCAGCCCACAGGGAAGGATTAGCGCCTACTACGAGCAGTACTTC	CASSPQGRISAYYEQYF
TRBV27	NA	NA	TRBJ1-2	TGTGCCAGCAGTTACCGGCCGGGGGACTATGGCTACACCTTC	CASSYRPGDYGYTF
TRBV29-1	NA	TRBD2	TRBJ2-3	TGCAGCGCCTTCGTGAGGACTAGCGGGGGGACGGATACGCAGTATTTT	CSAFVRTSGGTDTQYF
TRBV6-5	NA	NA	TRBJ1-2	TGTGCCAGCAGCAGGGGATCTTCTAACTATGGCTACACCTTC	CASSRGSSNYGYTF
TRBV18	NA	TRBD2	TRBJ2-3	TGTGCCAGCTCACCAAAGAGCGTATCTAGCGGGGAGACAGATACGCAGTATTTT	CASSPKSVSSGETDTQYF
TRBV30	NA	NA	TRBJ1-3	TGTGCCTGGAGTGAAGGGGCCGGTTCTGGAAACACCATATATTTT	CAWSEGAGSGNTIYF
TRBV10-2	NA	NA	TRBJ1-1	TGCGCCAGCAGTGAGAGTAACTGGGGGACTCACACTGAAGCTTTCTTT	CASSESNWGTHTEAFF
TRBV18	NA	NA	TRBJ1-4	TGTGCCAGCTCACCACAGTCAGCAACTAATGAAAAACTGTTTTTT	CASSPQSATNEKLFF
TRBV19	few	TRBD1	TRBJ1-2	TGTGCCAGTGAAAGGACAGGGATGGATTATGGCTACACCTTC	CASERTGMDYGYTF
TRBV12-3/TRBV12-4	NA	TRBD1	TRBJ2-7	TGTGCCAGCAGCCTAGACAGGGCCGAGCAGTACTTC	CASSLDRAEQYF
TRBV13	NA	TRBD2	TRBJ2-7	TGTGCCAGCAGCCGGGCGGGACTAGCGGGAGGGGAGGACGAGCAGTACTTC	CASSRAGLAGGEDEQYF
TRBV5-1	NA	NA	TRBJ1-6	TGCGCCAGCAGCTCGGCCGGAGGGGCCTTGGATAATTCACCCCTCCACTTT	CASSSAGGALDNSPLHF
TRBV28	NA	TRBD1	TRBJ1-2	TGTGCCAGCAGTACAGCCGGGACAGGGTTACTTGGCTACACCTTC	CASSTAGTGLLGYTF
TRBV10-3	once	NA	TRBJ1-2	TGTGCCATCAGTGAGAGGGAGTACTATGGCTACACCTTC	CAISEREYYGYTF
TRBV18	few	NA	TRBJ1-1	TGTGCCAGCTCCCCTCCGGGACAACGTAACACTGAAGCTTTCTTT	CASSPPGQRNTEAFF
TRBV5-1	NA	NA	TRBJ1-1	TGCGCCAGCAGCTTGGCCCCCGGGGGAAGGGGAATGAACACTGAAGCTTTCTTT	CASSLAPGGRGMNTEAFF
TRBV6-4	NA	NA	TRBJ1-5	TGTGCCAGCAGTGACTCGAGGAGGATGCATCAGCCCCAGCATTTT	CASSDSRRMHQPQHF
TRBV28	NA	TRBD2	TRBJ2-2	TGTGCCAGCAGTAGCGGACTAGCGGGGACTTTAGGAACCGGGGAGCTGTTTTTT	CASSSGLAGTLGTGELFF
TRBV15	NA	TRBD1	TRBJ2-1	TGTGCCACCAGCCGGACGAGGGGGCTAAGTGAGCAGTTCTTC	CATSRTRGLSEQFF
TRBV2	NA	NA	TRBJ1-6	TGTGCCAGCAGTGGGTTCCGGGGTAATTCACCCCTCCACTTT	CASSGFRGNSPLHF
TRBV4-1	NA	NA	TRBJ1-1	TGCGCCAGCAGCCAAGTCGGGGGGGCAGAGGACACTGAAGCTTTCTTT	CASSQVGGAEDTEAFF
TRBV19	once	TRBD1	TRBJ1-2	TGTGCCAGTAGGGACAGGGATGCAAACTATGGCTACACCTTC	CASRDRDANYGYTF
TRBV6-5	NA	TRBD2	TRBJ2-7	TGTGCCAGCAGTTACTCGGCTAGCGGGAGCTACGAGCAGTACTTC	CASSYSASGSYEQYF
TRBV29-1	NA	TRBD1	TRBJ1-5	TGCAGCGTCGGGACAGGGGGCAATCAGCCCCAGCATTTT	CSVGTGGNQPQHF
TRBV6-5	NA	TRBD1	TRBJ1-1	TGTGCCAGCAGTTCCTCACGGGACAGGAATGAAGCTTTCTTT	CASSSSRDRNEAFF
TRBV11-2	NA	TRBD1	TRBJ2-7	TGTGCCAGCAGCTTAACCTCCGGGACAGGGGAGTACGAGCAGTACTTC	CASSLTSGTGEYEQYF
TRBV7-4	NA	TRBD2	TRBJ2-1	TGTGCCAGCAGCTCACTAGCGGGAGGCTCCTACAATGAGCAGTTCTTC	CASSSLAGGSYNEQFF
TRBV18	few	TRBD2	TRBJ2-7	TGTGCCAGCTCACTTGGGACTAGCGGGATACACGAGCAGTACTTC	CASSLGTSGIHEQYF
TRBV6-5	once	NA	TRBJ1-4	TGTGCCAGCAGTTTAAATGAAAAACTGTTTTTT	CASSLNEKLFF
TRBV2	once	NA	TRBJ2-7	TGTGCCAGCGGCGGCAGATCCTACGAGCAGTACTTC	CASGGRSYEQYF
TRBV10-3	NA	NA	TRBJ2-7	TGTGCCATCAGTGCAGACTGGTCCTACGAGCAGTACTTC	CAISADWSYEQYF
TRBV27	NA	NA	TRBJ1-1	TGTGCCAGCAGTTTTGCGCGGACAGCTATGAACACTGAAGCTTTCTTT	CASSFARTAMNTEAFF
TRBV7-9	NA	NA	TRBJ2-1	TGTGCCAGCAGCGCGGGACTCGCTGAGCAGTTCTTC	CASSAGLAEQFF
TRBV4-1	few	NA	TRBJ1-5	TGCGCCAGCAGCCAAAACACCAATCAGCCCCAGCATTTT	CASSQNTNQPQHF
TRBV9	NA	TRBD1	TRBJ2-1	TGTGCCAGCAGCTTTTCCGGGACAGGGGGCAATGAGCAGTTCTTC	CASSFSGTGGNEQFF
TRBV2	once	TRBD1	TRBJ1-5	TGTGCCAGCAATCTCAGGGGGCTGAGCAATCAGCCCCAGCATTTT	CASNLRGLSNQPQHF
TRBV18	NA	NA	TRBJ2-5	TGTGCCAGCTCCCCCAACAGGGGGGGGGCGGAGACCCAGTACTTC	CASSPNRGGAETQYF
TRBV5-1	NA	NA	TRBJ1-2	TGCGCCAGCAGACAAGCGGGTGGCTACACCTTC	CASRQAGGYTF
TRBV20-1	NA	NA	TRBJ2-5	TGCAGTGCTAGAAGCGGGGAGACCCAGTACTTC	CSARSGETQYF
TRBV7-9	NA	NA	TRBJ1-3	TGTGCCAGCAGCTTAGAGGCCGGGGCTGGAAACACCATATATTTT	CASSLEAGAGNTIYF
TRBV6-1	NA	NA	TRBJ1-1	TGTGCCAGCAGTGACAGGACAGCTGAAGCTTTCTTT	CASSDRTAEAFF